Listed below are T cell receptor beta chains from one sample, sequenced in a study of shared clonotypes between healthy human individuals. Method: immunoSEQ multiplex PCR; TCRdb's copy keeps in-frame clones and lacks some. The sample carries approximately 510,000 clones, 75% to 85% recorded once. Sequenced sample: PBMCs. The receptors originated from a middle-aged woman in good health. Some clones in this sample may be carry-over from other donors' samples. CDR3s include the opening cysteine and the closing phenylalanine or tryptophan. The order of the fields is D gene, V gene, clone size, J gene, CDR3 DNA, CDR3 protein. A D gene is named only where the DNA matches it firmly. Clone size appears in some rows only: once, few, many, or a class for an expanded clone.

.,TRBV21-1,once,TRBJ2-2,TGTGCCAGCAGCAAAGAGATGGCTTCTCGTCCCGGGGAGCTGTTTTTT,CASSKEMASRPGELFF
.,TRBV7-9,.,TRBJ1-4,TGTGCCAGCAGCGGGGGACAAGGGGGTCTGGGTGTTGAAAAACTGTTTTTT,CASSGGQGGLGVEKLFF
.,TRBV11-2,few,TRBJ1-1,TGTGCCAGCAGCCGACAGTCTGAAGCTTTCTTT,CASSRQSEAFF
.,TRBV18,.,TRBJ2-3,TGTGCCAGCTCACCCTCCCGGACGTTCGATACGCAGTATTTT,CASSPSRTFDTQYF
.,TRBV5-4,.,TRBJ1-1,TGTGCCAGCAGCCTGCCCGGGATAAACACTGAAGCTTTCTTT,CASSLPGINTEAFF
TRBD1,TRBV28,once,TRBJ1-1,TGTGCCAGCAGACTGGGACAGGAGGTCACTGAAGCTTTCTTT,CASRLGQEVTEAFF
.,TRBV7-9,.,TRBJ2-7,TGTGCCAGCTCCGGGACCCATTCCTACGAGCAGTACTTC,CASSGTHSYEQYF
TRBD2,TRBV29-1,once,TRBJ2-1,TGCAGCGTTGAAGAGGGACTAGCGGAGAAGCAGTTCTTC,CSVEEGLAEKQFF
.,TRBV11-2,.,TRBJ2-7,TGTGCCAGCAGCTTAGAAGCGGCCTACGAGCAGTACTTC,CASSLEAAYEQYF
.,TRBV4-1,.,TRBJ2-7,TGCGCCAGCAGCCAAGACCTAACCGGGCAAGACGAGCAGTACTTC,CASSQDLTGQDEQYF
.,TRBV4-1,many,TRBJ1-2,TGCGCCAGCAGCCCACAGGCTCGCGGAGACTATGGCTACACCTTC,CASSPQARGDYGYTF
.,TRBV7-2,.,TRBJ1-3,TGTGCCAGCAGCCCGGAGTTAGTGGCCACCATATATTTT,CASSPELVATIYF
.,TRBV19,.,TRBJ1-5,TGTGCCAGTAGAGCGGTTAATAGCAATCAGCCCCAGCATTTT,CASRAVNSNQPQHF
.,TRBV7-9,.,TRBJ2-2,TGTGCCAGCAGCTCCCCGGGACTGGAATTGAACACCGGGGAGCTGTTTTTT,CASSSPGLELNTGELFF
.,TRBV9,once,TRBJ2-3,TGTGCCAGCAACTGGGACGGGATCACAGATACGCAGTATTTT,CASNWDGITDTQYF
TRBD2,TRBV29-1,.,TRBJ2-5,TGCAGCGTCGGACCGGGACTAGCGGGAGGAGAGACCCAGTACTTC,CSVGPGLAGGETQYF
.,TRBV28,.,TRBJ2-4,TGTGCCAGCAGCCCTCCGACAGATACAAACATTCAGTACTTC,CASSPPTDTNIQYF
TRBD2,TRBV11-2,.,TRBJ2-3,TGTGCCAGCAGCTTAGAGACTAGCTGGGTTTGGGCAGATACGCAGTATTTT,CASSLETSWVWADTQYF
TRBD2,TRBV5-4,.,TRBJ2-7,TGTGCCAGCAGCAGACGGACTAGCGGGAGTTGGGGCGAGCAGTACTTC,CASSRRTSGSWGEQYF
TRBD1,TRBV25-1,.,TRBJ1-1,TGTGCCAGCCACACAATCAGGGGGGGAAACACTGAAGCTTTCTTT,CASHTIRGGNTEAFF